This paragraph covers one T cell receptor beta chain sequence. What it recognizes is unknown. The authors ran a second PCR of about 6 to 11 cycles using a sample-barcoded 5' primer and a J-beta primer mix. TCRdb reanalysed the 5' RACE reads using MiXCR and keeps one entry per CDR3 protein. Of about 680,000 distinct CDR3 sequences in the sample, about 52% were seen once. Each sample provided at least 5 micrograms of extracted total RNA. This sample is part of a study of blood T cells in healthy people across ages. Germline CDR1 SGHDT, CDR2 YYEEEE. This CDR3 is 14 amino acids long. Trimming stripped 1 base from V and 7 bases from J, with 14 bases between. Study-wide results and caveats: Diversity of TCR beta correlated strongly with naive T cell percentage. In older individuals, TCR beta diversity per million T cells was lower, falling roughly linearly with age.

The rearrangement links TRBV5-6 to TRBJ1-2; no definite D call. The source material was blood. This clonotype was sampled from a woman in her fifties or sixties in good health. The CDR3, as DNA: TGTGCCAGCAGCTTGCCCAATTGGTCAGCTGGCTACACCTTC. Its translation: CASSLPNWSAGYTF. Using reference TRBV5-6 and TRBJ1-2 for the parts outside the CDR3, the full variable domain is DAGVTQSPTHLIKTRGQQVTLRCSPKSGHDTVSWYQQALGQGPQFIFQYYEEEERQRGNFPDRFSGHQFPNYSSELNVNALLLGDSALYLCASSLPNWSAGYTFGSGTRLTVV.